Listed here is a single T cell receptor beta chain. Antigen specificity is unknown. The data belong to a study of Ad26.COV2.S vaccination and SARS-CoV-2 variants. The study's findings and limits: Breadth of non-spike TCRs did not differ between vaccinees and placebo recipients. Vaccine recipients showed a spike-specific TCR breadth that was higher than in placebo recipients.

The CDR3 sequence is 13 residues long. Trimming pared 2 bases from V and 1 base from J, leaving 6 bases between. The germline V gene encodes CDR1 SGHRS and CDR2 YFSETQ. The assay was immunoSEQ multiplex PCR, and TCRdb's table has in-frame clones only and misses some. The sample contains around 380,000 clones, 70% to 90% of which appear only once. Treatment of the sample: 15 to 20 received Ad26.COV2.S at low or high dose, single or two shots; 5 received placebo; per-sample allocation not given. Sampling was performed 63 days after the first vaccine or placebo injection. The sample in question was peripheral blood, obtained in a trial of Ad26.COV2.S vaccine versus placebo. J is TRBJ2-5 and V is TRBV5-1; D is ambiguous. The source of this sequence is a person aged 18-60 years who received the Ad26.COV2.S COVID-19 vaccine or a placebo. CDR3 in amino acids: CASSFRSQETQYF. The CDR3 DNA sequence: TGCGCCAGCAGCTTTAGATCCCAAGAGACCCAGTACTTC.